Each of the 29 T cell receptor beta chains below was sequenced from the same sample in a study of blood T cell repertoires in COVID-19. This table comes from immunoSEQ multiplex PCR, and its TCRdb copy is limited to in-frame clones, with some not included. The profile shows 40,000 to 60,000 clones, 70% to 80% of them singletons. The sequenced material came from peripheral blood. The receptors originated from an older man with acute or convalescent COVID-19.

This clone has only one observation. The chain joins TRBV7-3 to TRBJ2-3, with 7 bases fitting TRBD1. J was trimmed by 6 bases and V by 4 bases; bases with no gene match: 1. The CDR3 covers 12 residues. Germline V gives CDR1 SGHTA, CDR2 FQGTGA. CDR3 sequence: CASSSQGDTQYF. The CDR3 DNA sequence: TGTGCCAGCAGCTCACAGGGGGATACGCAGTATTTT. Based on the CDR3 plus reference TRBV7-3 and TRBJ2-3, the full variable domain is GAGVSQTPSNKVTEKGKYVELRCDPISGHTALYWYRQSLGQGPEFLIYFQGTGAADDSGLPNDRFFAVRPEGSVSTLKIQRTERGDSAVYLCASSSQGDTQYFGPGTRLTVL.

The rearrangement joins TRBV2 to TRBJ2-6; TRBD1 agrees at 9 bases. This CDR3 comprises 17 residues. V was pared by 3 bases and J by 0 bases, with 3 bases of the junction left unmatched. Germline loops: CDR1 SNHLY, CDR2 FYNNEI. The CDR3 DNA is TGTGCCAGCAGTGATAGGACAGGGGTCTCTGGGGCCAACGTCCTGACTTTC. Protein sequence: CASSDRTGVSGANVLTF. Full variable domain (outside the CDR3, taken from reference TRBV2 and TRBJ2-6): EPEVTQTPSHQVTQMGQEVILRCVPISNHLYFYWYRQILGQKVEFLVSFYNNEISEKSEIFDDQFSVERPDGSNFTLKIRSTKLEDSAMYFCASSDRTGVSGANVLTFGAGSRLTVL.

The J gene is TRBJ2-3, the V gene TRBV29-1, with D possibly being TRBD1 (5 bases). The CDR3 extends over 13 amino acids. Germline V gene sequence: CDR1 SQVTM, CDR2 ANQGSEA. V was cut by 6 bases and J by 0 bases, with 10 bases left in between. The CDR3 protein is CSVTGSSTDTQYF. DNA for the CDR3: TGCAGCGTAACAGGCAGTAGCACAGATACGCAGTATTTT.

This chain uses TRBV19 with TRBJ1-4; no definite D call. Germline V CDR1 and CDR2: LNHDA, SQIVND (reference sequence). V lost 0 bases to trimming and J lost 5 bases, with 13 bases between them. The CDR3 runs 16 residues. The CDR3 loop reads CASSIDSQEENEKLFF. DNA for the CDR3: TGTGCCAGTAGTATAGATAGTCAGGAAGAGAATGAAAAACTGTTTTTT.

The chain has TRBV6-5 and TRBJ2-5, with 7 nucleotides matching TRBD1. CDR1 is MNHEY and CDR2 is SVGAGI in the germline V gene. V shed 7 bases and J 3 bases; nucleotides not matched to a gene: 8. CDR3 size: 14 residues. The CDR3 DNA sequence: TGTGCCAGCATCTTCCCAGGGGGTAAAGAGACCCAGTACTTC. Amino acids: CASIFPGGKETQYF.

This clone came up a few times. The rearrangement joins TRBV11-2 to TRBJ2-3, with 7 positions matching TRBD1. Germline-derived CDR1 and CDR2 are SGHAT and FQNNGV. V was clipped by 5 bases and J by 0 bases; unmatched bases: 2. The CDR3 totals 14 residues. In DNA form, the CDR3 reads TGTGCCAGCAGCCCACAGGGGAGCACAGATACGCAGTATTTT. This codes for CASSPQGSTDTQYF.

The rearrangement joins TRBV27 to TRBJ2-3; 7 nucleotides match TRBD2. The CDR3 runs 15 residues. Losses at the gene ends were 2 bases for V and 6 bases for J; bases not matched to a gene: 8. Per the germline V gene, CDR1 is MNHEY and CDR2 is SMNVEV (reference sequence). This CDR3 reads CASSLGTSATDTQYF. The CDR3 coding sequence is TGTGCCAGCAGTTTAGGTACTAGCGCCACCGATACGCAGTATTTT.

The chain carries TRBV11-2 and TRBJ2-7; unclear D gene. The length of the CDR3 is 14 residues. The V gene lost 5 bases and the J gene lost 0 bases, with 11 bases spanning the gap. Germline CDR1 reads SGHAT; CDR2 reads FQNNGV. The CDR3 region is CASSATTVSYEQYF. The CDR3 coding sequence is TGTGCCAGCAGCGCGACGACTGTCTCCTACGAGCAGTACTTC.

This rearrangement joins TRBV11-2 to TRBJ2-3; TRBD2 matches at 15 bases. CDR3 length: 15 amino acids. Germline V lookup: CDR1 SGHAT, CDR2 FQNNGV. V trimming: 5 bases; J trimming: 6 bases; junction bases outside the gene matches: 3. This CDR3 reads CASSPGTSGRDTQYF. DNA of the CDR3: TGTGCCAGCAGCCCCGGGACTAGCGGGAGGGATACGCAGTATTTT.

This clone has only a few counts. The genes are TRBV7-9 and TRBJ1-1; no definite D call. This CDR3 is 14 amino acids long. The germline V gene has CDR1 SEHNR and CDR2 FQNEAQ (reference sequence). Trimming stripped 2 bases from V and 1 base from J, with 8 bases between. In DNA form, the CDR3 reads TGTGCCAGCAGCTTAAATCCCTCGAACACTGAAGCTTTCTTT. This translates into CASSLNPSNTEAFF.

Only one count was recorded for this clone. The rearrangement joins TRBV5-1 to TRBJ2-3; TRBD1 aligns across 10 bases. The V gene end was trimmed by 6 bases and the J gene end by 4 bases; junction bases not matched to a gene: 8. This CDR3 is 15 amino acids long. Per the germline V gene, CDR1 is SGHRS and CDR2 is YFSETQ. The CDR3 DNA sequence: TGCGCCAGCAAACCGGGACAGGGGATCGCAGATACGCAGTATTTT. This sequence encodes CASKPGQGIADTQYF.

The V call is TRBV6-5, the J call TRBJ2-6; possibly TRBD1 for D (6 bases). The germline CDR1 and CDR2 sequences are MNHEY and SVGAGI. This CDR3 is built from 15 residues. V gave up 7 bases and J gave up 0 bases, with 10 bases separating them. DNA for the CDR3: TGTGCCAGCAAAAAACAGGGCTCTGGGGCCAACGTCCTGACTTTC. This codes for CASKKQGSGANVLTF.

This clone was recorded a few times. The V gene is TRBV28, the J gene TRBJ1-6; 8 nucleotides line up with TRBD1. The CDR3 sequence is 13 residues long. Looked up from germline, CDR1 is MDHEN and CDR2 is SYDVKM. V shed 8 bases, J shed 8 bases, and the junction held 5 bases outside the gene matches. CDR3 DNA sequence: TGTGCCAGCCGGGAGACAGGGGATTCACCCCTCCACTTT. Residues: CASRETGDSPLHF.

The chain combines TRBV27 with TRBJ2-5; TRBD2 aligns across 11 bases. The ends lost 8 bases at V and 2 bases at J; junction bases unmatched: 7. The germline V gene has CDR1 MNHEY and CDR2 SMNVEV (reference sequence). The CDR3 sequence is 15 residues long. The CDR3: CASGKGLAAQETQYF. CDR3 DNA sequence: TGTGCCAGCGGCAAGGGACTAGCGGCACAAGAGACCCAGTACTTC.

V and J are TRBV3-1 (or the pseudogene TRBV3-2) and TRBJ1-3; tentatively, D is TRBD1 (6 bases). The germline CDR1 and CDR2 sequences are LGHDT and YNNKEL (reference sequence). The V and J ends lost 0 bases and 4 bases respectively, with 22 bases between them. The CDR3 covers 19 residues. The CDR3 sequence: CASSQEALTGGRVGNTIYF. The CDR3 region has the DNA TGTGCCAGCAGCCAAGAAGCACTAACCGGGGGGCGCGTAGGAAACACCATATATTTT.

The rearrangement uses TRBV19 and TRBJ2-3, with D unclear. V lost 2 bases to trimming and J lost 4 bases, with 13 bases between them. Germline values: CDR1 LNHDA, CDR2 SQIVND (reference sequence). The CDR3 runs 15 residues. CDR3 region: CASSILGKEADTQYF. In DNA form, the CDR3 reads TGTGCCAGTAGTATACTAGGAAAAGAGGCAGATACGCAGTATTTT.

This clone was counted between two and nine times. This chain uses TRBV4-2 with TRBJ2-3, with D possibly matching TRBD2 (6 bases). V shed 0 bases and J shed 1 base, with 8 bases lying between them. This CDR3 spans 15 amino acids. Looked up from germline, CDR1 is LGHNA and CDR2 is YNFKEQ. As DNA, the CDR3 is TGTGCCAGCAGCCAAGATTCGGGGGGCACAGATACGCAGTATTTT. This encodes CASSQDSGGTDTQYF.

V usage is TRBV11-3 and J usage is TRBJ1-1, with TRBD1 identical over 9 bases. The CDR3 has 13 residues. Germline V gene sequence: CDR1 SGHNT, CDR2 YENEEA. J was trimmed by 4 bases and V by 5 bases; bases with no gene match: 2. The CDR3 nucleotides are TGTGCCAGCAGCCCGGGACAGGGCACTGAAGCTTTCTTT. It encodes CASSPGQGTEAFF.

DNA of the CDR3: TGTGCCACCAGCAGCGGGAGTATATACAATGAGCAGTTCTTC. The encoded protein is CATSSGSIYNEQFF. This chain joins TRBV15 and TRBJ2-1; tentatively, D is TRBD2 (6 bases). Trimming took 3 bases from V and 4 from J, leaving 10 bases between them. CDR1 and CDR2 from the germline V gene are LNHNV and YYDKDF (reference sequence). The CDR3 covers 14 residues.

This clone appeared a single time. The CDR3 region has the DNA TGTGCCAGCAGTTTATTGGGACTTGAAGCTTTCTTT. Amino acids: CASSLLGLEAFF. The genes are TRBV28 and TRBJ1-1, with D possibly TRBD1 on 5 matching bases. Per germline, CDR1 MDHEN and CDR2 SYDVKM. The CDR3 runs 12 residues. The germline V and J ends were trimmed by 1 base and 7 bases, with 7 bases remaining between them.

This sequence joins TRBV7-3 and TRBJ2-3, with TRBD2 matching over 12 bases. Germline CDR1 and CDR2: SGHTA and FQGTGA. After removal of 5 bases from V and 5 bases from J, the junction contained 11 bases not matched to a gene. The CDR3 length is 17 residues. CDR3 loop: CASSSQPSGGAEDTQYF. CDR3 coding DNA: TGTGCCAGCAGCAGCCAACCTAGCGGGGGGGCCGAAGATACGCAGTATTTT.

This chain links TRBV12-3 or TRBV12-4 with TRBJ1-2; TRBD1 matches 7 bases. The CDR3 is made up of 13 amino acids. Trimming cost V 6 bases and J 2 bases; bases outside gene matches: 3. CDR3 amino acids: CASSTGANYGYTF. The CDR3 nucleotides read TGTGCCAGCAGCACAGGGGCGAACTATGGCTACACCTTC.

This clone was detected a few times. The DNA of the CDR3 is TGTGCCAGCAGTTCTAGCGGGAGGTCAGATACGCAGTATTTT. Translated: CASSSSGRSDTQYF. The chain is built from TRBV7-2 and TRBJ2-3; TRBD2 agrees at 11 bases. This CDR3 has 14 residues. The germline V gene encodes CDR1 SGHTA and CDR2 FQGNSA. V trimming: 6 bases; J trimming: 4 bases; junction bases outside the gene matches: 3. Full variable domain (rest looked up from reference TRBV7-2 and TRBJ2-3): GAGVSQSPSNKVTEKGKDVELRCDPISGHTALYWYRQSLGQGLEFLIYFQGNSAPDKSGLPSDRFSAERTGGSVSTLTIQRTQQEDSAVYLCASSSSGRSDTQYFGPGTRLTVL.

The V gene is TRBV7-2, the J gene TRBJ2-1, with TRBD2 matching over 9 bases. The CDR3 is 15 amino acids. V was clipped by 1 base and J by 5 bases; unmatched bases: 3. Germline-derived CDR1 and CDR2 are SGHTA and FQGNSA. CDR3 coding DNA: TGTGCCAGCAGCTTAGGCGGGGGGGCGAACAATGAGCAGTTCTTC. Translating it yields CASSLGGGANNEQFF.

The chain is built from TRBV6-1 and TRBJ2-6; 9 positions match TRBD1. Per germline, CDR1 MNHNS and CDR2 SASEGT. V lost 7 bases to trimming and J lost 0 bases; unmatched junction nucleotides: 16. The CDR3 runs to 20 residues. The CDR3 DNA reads TGTGCCAGCACTGCAGCCCCACCGGGACAGGGCTCCTCTGGGGCCAACGTCCTGACTTTC. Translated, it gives CASTAAPPGQGSSGANVLTF.

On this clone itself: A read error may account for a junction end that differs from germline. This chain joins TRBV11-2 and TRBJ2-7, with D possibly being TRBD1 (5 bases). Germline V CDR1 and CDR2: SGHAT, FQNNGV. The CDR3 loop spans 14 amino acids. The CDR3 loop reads CASSLVGPSYGQHF. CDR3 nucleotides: TGTGCCAGCAGCTTAGTGGGGCCGTCCTACGGGCAGCACTTC.

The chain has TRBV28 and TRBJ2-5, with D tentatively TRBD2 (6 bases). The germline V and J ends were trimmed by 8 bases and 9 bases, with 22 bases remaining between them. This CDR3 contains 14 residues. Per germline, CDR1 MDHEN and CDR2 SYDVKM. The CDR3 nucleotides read TGTGCCAGCGGGTACCGGGACTCACGTGCGGCCCAGTACTTC. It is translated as CASGYRDSRAAQYF.

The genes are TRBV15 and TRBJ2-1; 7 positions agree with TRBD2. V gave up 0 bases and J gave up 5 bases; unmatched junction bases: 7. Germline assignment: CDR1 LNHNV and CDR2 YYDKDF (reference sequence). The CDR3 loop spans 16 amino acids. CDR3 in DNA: TGTGCCACCAGCAGAGATCTCGGGGGGACCGACAATGAGCAGTTCTTC. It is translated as CATSRDLGGTDNEQFF.

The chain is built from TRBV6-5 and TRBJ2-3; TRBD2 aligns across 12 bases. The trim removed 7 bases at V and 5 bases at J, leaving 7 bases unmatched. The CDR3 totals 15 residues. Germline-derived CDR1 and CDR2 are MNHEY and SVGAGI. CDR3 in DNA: TGTGCCAGCACCAGGACTAGCGGGGAGGGAGATACGCAGTATTTT. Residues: CASTRTSGEGDTQYF.